The 9 T cell receptor beta chains below were found in one sample sequenced in a study of T cells in Graves' hyperthyroidism and ophthalmopathy (dated by TCRdb to between 2019 and 2020). Library preparation was by multiplex PCR. The instrument given in TCRdb is Illumina HiSeq 2000. Amplification of TCR beta CDR3 regions was carried out from RNA transcripts. For the first round of RT-PCR on the TCR CDR3, the HTBI primer set was used together with the Qiagen OneStep RT-PCR kit. TCRdb reran the public reads through fastp at Q25 and MiXCR, keeping productive beta chains. When rows share a CDR3 protein, they turn into one entry using the most common DNA and genes. The sample table shows more than 350,000 distinct CDR3 sequences, and roughly 15% are seen once. The biggest ten clones account for more than 30% of the sample. Sequenced: blood. These receptors originate from a young woman with Graves' hyperthyroidism that later progressed to Graves' ophthalmopathy.

This clonotype was found a few times. Just one base apart from a much larger clone, this may be a read error. The chain links TRBV9 to TRBJ1-1, with D tentatively TRBD1 (6 bases). Germline CDR1 is SGDLS and CDR2 is YYNGEE. Trimming shortened V by 0 bases and J by 4 bases, and 10 bases separated the two germline ends. This CDR3 comprises 14 residues. The CDR3 here is CASSVGGTSTEAFF. CDR3 DNA sequence: TGTGCCAGCAGCGTAGGTGGGACAAGCACTGAAGCTTTCTTT.

The table lists this clonotype with a few counts. The DNA of the CDR3 is TGCAGCGTTGCTATTCGGGGGAGGGACTATGGCTACACCTTC. This sequence encodes CSVAIRGRDYGYTF. This chain connects TRBV29-1 to TRBJ1-2; D possibly corresponds to TRBD1 (5 bases). Between the trimmed V and J ends, which lost 4 bases and 3 bases, there was a span of 15 bases. Germline loops: CDR1 SQVTM, CDR2 ANQGSEA. This CDR3 has 14 residues.

This sequence joins TRBV20-1 and TRBJ2-5, with D hard to call. The CDR3 has 11 amino acids. V was shortened by 3 bases and J by 5 bases, with 7 bases between the two germline ends. Germline loops: CDR1 DFQATT, CDR2 SNEGSKA (reference sequence). CDR3 DNA: TGCAGTGCTAGTATCGGGGAGACCCAGTACTTC. Translated, it gives CSASIGETQYF.

V usage is TRBV15 and J usage is TRBJ2-1; 9 bases are a match to TRBD2. J gave up 3 bases and V 0 bases, and 6 bases lay outside the gene matches. The germline V gene encodes CDR1 LNHNV and CDR2 YYDKDF (reference sequence). This CDR3 has 17 amino acids. The CDR3 reads CATSRDGLAGDYNEQFF. DNA for the CDR3: TGTGCCACCAGCAGAGACGGTTTAGCGGGGGACTACAATGAGCAGTTCTTC.

This clonotype was seen more than once but under ten times. The chain couples TRBV29-1 to TRBJ1-1; 8 nucleotides line up with TRBD1. The CDR3 is 14 amino acids. Trimming cost V 6 bases and J 3 bases; bases outside gene matches: 9. Germline V gene lookup returns CDR1 SQVTM and CDR2 ANQGSEA. As DNA, the CDR3 is TGCAGCGTCTTCGGTACAGGGGGTTACACTGAAGCTTTCTTT. Protein sequence: CSVFGTGGYTEAFF.

This clonotype was found many times. The rearrangement uses TRBV7-2 and TRBJ1-5, with 9 positions matching TRBD1. V shed 5 bases and J 7 bases; nucleotides not matched to a gene: 6. This CDR3 comprises 14 residues. CDR1 is SGHTA, CDR2 FQGNSA, per germline. CDR3 loop: CASSDTGGWQPQHF. In nucleotides, the CDR3 is TGTGCCAGCAGCGATACAGGGGGCTGGCAGCCCCAGCATTTT.

This clonotype was counted only a few times. The chain recombines TRBV6-1 with TRBJ2-7; the D is unclear. V shed 6 bases and J shed 2 bases, with 11 bases lying between them. Germline V gene sequence: CDR1 MNHNS, CDR2 SASEGT. The CDR3 has 13 residues. CDR3 nucleotide sequence: TGTGCCAGCAGGGGGAAGGTCGCCTACGAGCAGTACTTC. Translating gives CASRGKVAYEQYF.

This clonotype has ten or more counts. The chain carries TRBV4-1 and TRBJ2-7, with TRBD2 matching 15 bases. The CDR3 is made up of 16 amino acids. CDR1 is MGHRA, CDR2 YSYEKL, per germline. V shed 3 bases and J 4 bases; nucleotides not matched to a gene: 4. The CDR3 DNA follows: TGCGCCAGCAGCCAGGGGACTAGCGGGAGGATTTACGAGCAGTACTTC. As protein: CASSQGTSGRIYEQYF.

This clonotype was observed many times. The genes are TRBV12-3 or TRBV12-4 and TRBJ1-2; tentatively, D is TRBD1 (6 bases). Trimming removed 7 bases from V and 6 bases from J, with 15 bases in between. The CDR3 is made up of 13 amino acids. CDR3 sequence: CASNRAGADGYTF. CDR3 DNA: TGTGCCAGCAATCGCGCGGGGGCGGATGGCTACACCTTC.